This T cell receptor (beta chain) is from a study of T cell responses to AZD1222 COVID-19 vaccine. J lost 10 bases, V lost 5 bases, and 16 bases had no gene match. The CDR3 length is 15 residues. Germline V gene data show CDR1 as MDHEN and CDR2 as SYDVKM. On this clone: What it binds is not known.

Assay used: immunoSEQ multiplex PCR; TCRdb lists only in-frame clones, some missing. The data hold around 80,000 clones, with roughly 85% observed a single time. Findings of the study overall: Repertoire collection took place solely once the T cell response had peaked. Increased Spike-specific TCR breadth and depth were observed after two AZD1222 doses. Baseline seropositives among AZD1222 recipients totaled only 5 to 7. White British ancestry dominated among donors, who included more females, and clonal diversity was possibly underestimated.

The sample consisted of peripheral blood, taken 28 days after the second AZD1222 dose. The chain is built from TRBV28 and TRBJ2-5, with TRBD1 identical over 7 bases. The sequence derives from an adult who received the AZD1222 COVID-19 vaccine. The CDR3 DNA reads as TGTGCCAGCAGTACGGTACGGCAGGGGGAAAGGGACCAGTACTTC. Encoded protein: CASSTVRQGERDQYF.